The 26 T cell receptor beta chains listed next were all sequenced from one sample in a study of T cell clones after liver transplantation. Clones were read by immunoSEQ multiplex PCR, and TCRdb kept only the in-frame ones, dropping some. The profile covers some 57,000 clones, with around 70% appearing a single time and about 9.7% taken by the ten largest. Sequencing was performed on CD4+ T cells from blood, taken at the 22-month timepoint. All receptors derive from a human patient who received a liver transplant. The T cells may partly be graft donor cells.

The CDR3 DNA reads TGCAGCGTCGACGGGGAGCGGGGGGAAGATACGCAGTATTTT. Translating it yields CSVDGERGEDTQYF. The chain employs TRBV29-1 and TRBJ2-3; 9 bases align to TRBD2. The germline V gene has CDR1 SQVTM and CDR2 ANQGSEA. The CDR3 covers 14 residues. The V gene end was trimmed by 6 bases and the J gene end by 5 bases; junction bases not matched to a gene: 9.

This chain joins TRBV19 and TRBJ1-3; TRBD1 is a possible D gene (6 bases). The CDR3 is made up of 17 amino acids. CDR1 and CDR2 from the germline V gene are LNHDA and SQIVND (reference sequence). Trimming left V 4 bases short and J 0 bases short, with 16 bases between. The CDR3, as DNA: TGTGCCAGTAGTACCCGGTCGGGGGCAGCCTCTGGAAACACCATATATTTT. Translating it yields CASSTRSGAASGNTIYF.

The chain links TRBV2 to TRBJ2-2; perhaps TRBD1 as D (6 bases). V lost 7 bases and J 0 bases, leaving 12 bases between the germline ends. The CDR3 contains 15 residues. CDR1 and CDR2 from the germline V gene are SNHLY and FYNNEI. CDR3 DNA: TGTGCCAGCAAAAGGGACATTTCGAACACCGGGGAGCTGTTTTTT. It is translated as CASKRDISNTGELFF.

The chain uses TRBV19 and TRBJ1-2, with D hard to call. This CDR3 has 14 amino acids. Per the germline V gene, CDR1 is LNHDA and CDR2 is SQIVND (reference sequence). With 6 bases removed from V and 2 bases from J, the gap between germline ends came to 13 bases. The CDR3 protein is CASRPGRPNYGYTF. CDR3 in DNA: TGTGCCAGTAGACCAGGAAGACCCAACTATGGCTACACCTTC.

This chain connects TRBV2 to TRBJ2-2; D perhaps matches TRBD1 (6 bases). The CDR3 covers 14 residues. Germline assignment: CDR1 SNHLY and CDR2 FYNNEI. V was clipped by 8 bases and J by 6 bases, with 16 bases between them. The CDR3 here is CASRRDRQAGELFF. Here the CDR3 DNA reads TGTGCCAGCCGTAGGGATAGACAGGCCGGGGAGCTGTTTTTT.

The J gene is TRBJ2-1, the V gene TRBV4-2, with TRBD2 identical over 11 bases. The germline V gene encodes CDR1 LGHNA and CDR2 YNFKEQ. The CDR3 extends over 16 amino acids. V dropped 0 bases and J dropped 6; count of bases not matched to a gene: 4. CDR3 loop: CASSQDHSGGGNEQFF. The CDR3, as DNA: TGTGCCAGCAGCCAAGATCATAGCGGGGGGGGCAATGAGCAGTTCTTC.

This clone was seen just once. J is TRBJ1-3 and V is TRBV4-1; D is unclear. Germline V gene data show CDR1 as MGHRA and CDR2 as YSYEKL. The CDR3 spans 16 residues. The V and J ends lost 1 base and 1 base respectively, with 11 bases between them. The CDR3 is CASSQGFAGSGNTIYF. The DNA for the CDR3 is TGCGCCAGCAGCCAAGGGTTCGCGGGGTCTGGAAACACCATATATTTT.

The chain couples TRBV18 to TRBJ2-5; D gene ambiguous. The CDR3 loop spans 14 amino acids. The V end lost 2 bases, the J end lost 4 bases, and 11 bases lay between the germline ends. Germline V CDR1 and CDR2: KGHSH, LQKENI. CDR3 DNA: TGTGCCAGCTCACCAAGGCCAGGTAGAGAGACCCAGTACTTC. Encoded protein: CASSPRPGRETQYF.

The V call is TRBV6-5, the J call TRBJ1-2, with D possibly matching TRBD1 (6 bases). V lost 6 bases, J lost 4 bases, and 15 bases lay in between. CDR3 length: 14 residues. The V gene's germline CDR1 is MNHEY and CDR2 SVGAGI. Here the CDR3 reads CASRAQGISYGYTF. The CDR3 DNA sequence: TGTGCCAGCAGGGCCCAGGGGATAAGCTATGGCTACACCTTC.

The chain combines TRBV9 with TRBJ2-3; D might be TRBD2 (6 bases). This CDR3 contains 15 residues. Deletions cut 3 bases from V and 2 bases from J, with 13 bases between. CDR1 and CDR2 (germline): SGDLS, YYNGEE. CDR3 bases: TGTGCCAGCAGCGCCACGGGAGCGCCCACAGATACGCAGTATTTT. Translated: CASSATGAPTDTQYF.

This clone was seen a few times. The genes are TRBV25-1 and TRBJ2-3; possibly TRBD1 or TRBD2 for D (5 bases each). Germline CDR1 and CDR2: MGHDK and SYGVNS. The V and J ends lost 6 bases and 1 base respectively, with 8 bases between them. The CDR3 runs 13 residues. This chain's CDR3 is CASRRGGTDTQYF. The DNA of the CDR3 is TGTGCCAGCAGACGAGGGGGCACAGATACGCAGTATTTT.

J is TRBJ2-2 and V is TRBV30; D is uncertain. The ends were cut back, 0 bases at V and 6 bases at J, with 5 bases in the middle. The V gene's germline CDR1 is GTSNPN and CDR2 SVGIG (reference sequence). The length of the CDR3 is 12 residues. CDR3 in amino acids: CAWSVYAGELFF. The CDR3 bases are TGTGCCTGGAGTGTATATGCCGGGGAGCTGTTTTTT.

The CDR3 protein is CASSIGDNSPLHF. For the CDR3, the DNA is TGTGCCAGCAGTATAGGGGATAATTCACCCCTCCACTTT. The chain has TRBV7-6 and TRBJ1-6; D may be TRBD1 (5 bases). CDR1 is SGHVS, CDR2 FNYEAQ, per germline. Trimming left V 6 bases short and J 5 bases short, with 8 bases between. The CDR3 extends over 13 amino acids.

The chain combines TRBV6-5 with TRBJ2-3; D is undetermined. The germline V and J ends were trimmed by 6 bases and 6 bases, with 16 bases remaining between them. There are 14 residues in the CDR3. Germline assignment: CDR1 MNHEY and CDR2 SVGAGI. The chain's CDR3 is CASRGTLIADTQYF. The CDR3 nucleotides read TGTGCCAGCAGAGGTACGCTTATAGCCGATACGCAGTATTTT.

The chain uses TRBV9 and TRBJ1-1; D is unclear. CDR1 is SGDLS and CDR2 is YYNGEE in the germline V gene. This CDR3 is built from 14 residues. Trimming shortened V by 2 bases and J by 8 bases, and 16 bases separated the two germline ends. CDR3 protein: CASSVESVGGEAFF. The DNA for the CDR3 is TGTGCCAGCAGCGTTGAGAGCGTCGGCGGGGAAGCTTTCTTT.

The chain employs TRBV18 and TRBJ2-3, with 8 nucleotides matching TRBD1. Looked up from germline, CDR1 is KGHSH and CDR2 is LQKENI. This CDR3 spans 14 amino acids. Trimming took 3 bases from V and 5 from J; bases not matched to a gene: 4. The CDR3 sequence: CASSPGTGRDTQYF. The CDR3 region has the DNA TGTGCCAGCTCACCGGGGACAGGAAGAGATACGCAGTATTTT.

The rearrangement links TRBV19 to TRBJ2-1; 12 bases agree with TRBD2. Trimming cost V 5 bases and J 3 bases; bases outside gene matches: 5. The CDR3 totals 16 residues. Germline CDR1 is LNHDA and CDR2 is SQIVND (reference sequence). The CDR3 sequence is CASSSWTSGDYNEQFF. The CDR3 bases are TGTGCCAGTAGTTCCTGGACTAGCGGGGACTACAATGAGCAGTTCTTC.

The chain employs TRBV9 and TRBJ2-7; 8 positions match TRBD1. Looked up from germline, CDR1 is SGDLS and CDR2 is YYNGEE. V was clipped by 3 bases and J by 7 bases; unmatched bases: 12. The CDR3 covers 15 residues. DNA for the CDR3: TGTGCCAGCAGCGCCTTGACAGGGGAAGGAAGGGAGCAGTACTTC. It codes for CASSALTGEGREQYF. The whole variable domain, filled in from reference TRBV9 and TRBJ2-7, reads DSGVTQTPKHLITATGQRVTLRCSPRSGDLSVYWYQQSLDQGLQFLIQYYNGEERAKGNILERFSAQQFPDLHSELNLSSLELGDSALYFCASSALTGEGREQYFGPGTRLTVT.

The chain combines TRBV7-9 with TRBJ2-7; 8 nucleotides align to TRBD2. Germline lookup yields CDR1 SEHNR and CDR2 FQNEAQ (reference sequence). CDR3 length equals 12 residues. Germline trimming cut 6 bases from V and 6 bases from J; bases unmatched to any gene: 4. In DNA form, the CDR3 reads TGTGCCAGCAGTATCGCGGGGGGCGAGCAGTACTTC. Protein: CASSIAGGEQYF.

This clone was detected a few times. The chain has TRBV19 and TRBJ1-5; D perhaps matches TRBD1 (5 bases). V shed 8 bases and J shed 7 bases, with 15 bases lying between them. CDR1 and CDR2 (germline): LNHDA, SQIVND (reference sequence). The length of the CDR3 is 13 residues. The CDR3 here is CASLGEGSQPQHF. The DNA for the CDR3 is TGTGCCAGTCTCGGGGAGGGGTCCCAGCCCCAGCATTTT.

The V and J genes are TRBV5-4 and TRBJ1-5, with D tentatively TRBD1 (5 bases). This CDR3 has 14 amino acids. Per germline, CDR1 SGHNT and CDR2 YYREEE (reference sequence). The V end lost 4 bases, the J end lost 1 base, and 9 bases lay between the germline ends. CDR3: CASSRDGSNQPQHF. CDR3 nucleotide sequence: TGTGCCAGCAGCCGGGACGGCAGCAATCAGCCCCAGCATTTT.

The CDR3 region is CASRWESKNIQYF. The CDR3, as DNA: TGTGCCAGCAGGTGGGAGTCCAAAAACATTCAGTACTTC. J is TRBJ2-4 and V is TRBV6-1; D is possibly TRBD2 (5 bases). Germline V gene sequence: CDR1 MNHNS, CDR2 SASEGT. Trimming took off 6 bases at V and 2 bases at J, with 8 bases between the two ends. There are 13 residues in the CDR3.

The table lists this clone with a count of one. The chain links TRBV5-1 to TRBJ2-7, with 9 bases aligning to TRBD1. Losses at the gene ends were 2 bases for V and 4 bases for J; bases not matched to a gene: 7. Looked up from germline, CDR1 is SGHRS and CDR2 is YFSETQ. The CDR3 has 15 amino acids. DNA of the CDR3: TGCGCCAGCAGCTTACAGGGGACAGGGTCGTACGAGCAGTACTTC. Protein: CASSLQGTGSYEQYF.

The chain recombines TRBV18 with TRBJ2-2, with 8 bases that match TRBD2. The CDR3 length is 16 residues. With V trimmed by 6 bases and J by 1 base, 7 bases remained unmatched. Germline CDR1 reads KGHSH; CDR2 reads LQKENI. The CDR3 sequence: CASSRPTSENTGELFF. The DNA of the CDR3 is TGTGCCAGCTCGCGGCCGACTAGCGAGAACACCGGGGAGCTGTTTTTT.

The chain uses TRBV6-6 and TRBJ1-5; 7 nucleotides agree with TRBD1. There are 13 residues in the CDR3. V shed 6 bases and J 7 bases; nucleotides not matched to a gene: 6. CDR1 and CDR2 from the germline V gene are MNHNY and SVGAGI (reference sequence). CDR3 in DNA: TGTGCCAGCAGGTGGGACAGTGGGCAGCCCCAGCATTTT. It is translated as CASRWDSGQPQHF.

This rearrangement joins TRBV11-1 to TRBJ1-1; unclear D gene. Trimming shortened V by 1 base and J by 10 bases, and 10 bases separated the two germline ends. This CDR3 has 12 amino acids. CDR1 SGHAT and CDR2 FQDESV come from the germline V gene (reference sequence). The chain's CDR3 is CASSLELGGAFF. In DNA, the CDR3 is TGTGCCAGCAGCTTAGAGCTCGGAGGAGCTTTCTTT.